This TCR beta chain stems from a study of blood T cell repertoires in COVID-19. Study context: Acute and convalescent COVID-19 specimens originated in the United States, Italy and Spain. Sources were T cells, B-cell-depleted T cells, or PBMCs; the material itself was cDNA or gDNA.

This CDR3 has 14 residues. Germline V gives CDR1 SGHRS, CDR2 YFSETQ. V lost 3 bases and J lost 0, with 7 bases in between. Data came from immunoSEQ multiplex PCR; TCRdb stores just in-frame clones and leaves some out. The sample lists some 200,000 clones; approximately 82% were seen once. The sample was peripheral blood. The V gene is TRBV5-1, the J gene TRBJ1-3, with TRBD1 as a possible D gene (6 bases). This sequence originates from a woman between 35 and 50 years old who had recovered from COVID-19. This chain's CDR3 is CASSSQGSGNTIYF. The DNA for the CDR3 is TGCGCCAGCAGCTCACAGGGCTCTGGAAACACCATATATTTT.